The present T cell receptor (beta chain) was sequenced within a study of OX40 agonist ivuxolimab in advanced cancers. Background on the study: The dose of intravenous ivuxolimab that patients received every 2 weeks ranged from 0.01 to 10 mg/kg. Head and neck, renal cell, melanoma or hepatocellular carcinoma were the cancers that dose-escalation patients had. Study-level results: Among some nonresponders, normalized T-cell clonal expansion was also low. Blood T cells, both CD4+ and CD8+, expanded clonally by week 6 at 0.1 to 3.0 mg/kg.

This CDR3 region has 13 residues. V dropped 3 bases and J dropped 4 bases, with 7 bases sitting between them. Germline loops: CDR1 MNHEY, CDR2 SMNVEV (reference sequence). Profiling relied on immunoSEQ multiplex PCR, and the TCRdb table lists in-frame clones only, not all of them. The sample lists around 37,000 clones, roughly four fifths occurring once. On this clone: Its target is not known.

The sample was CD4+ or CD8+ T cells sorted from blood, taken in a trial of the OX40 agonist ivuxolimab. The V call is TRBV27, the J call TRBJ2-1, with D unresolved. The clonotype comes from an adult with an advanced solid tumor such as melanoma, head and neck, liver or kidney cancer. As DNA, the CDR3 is TGTGCCAGCAGTTTGGGCCTTTACAATGAGCAGTTCTTC. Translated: CASSLGLYNEQFF.